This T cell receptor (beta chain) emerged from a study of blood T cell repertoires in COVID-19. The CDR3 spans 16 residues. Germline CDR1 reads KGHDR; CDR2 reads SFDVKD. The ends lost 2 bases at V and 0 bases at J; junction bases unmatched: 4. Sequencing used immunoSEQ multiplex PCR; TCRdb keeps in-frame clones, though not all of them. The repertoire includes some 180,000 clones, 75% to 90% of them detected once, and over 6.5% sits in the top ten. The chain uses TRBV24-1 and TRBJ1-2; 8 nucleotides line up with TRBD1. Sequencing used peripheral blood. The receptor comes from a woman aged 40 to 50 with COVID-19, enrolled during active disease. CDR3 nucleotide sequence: TGTGCCACCAGTGATTCTGGACAGGGAGCTAACTATGGCTACACCTTC. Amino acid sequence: CATSDSGQGANYGYTF.